This TCR beta chain originates from a study of CD8 T cells in Susac syndrome. A quantity of about 0.5 to 1 ug RNA underwent reverse transcription using random hexamers. Each CDR3 protein is one row after TCRdb ran MiXCR on the immunoSEQ multiplex PCR reads. The sample records tens of thousands of distinct CDR3 sequences, roughly nine tenths being singletons. This sequence originates from a human donor with multiple sclerosis. Sequencing input: CD8+ T cells from PBMCs.

CDR3 sequence reads: CASSPPGTSGGRSSYEQYF. In DNA, the CDR3 is TGTGCCAGCAGCCCACCCGGGACTAGCGGGGGGAGGAGCTCCTACGAGCAGTACTTC. The V and J genes are TRBV7-9 and TRBJ2-7, with 15 bases fitting TRBD2. V trimming: 5 bases; J trimming: 0 bases; junction bases outside the gene matches: 11. Germline lookup yields CDR1 SEHNR and CDR2 FQNEAQ (reference sequence). The CDR3 is 19 amino acids.